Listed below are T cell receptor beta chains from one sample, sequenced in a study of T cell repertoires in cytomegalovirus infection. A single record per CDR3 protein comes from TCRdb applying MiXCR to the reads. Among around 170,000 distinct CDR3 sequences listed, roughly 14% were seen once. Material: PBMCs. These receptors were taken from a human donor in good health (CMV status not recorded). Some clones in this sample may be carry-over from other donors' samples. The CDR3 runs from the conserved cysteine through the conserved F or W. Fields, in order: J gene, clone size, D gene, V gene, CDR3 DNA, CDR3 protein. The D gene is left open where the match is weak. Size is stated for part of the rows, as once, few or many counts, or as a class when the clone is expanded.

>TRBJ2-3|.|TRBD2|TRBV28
TGTGCCAGCAGTCCCAGCGGGAGGGCCACAGATACGCAGTATTTT
CASSPSGRATDTQYF
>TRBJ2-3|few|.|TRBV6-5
TGTGCCAGCAGTTACCGCACTAGACCCTTATTTCCCACAGATACGCAGTATTTT
CASSYRTRPLFPTDTQYF
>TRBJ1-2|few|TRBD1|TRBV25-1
TGTGCCAGCAGTCACTACAGGGGGCAGGATGGCTACACCTTC
CASSHYRGQDGYTF
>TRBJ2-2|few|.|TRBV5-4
TGTGCCAGCAGCTTGGAGGTTGCAGCGAACACCGGGGAGCTGTTTTTT
CASSLEVAANTGELFF
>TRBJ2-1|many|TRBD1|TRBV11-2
TGTGCCAGCAGCTTAGCCCTGGGACAGTTCTACAATGAGCAGTTCTTC
CASSLALGQFYNEQFF
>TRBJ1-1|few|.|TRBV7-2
TGTGCCAGCAGCTTATCCCGACAGACACGGACTGAAGCTTTCTTT
CASSLSRQTRTEAFF
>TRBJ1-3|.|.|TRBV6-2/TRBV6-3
TGTGCCAGCAGGACGGGGGGGCGCGGAAACACCATATATTTT
CASRTGGRGNTIYF
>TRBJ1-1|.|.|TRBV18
TGTGCCAGCTCACCACTTCCGGTAGCGGGAAAGAACACTGAAGCTTTCTTT
CASSPLPVAGKNTEAFF
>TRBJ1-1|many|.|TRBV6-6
TGTGCCAGCAGCCCTCCGGGAGCAGGGCGTAACACTGAAGCTTTCTTT
CASSPPGAGRNTEAFF
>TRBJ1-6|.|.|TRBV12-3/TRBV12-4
TGTGCCAGCAGGGCCGGGACAAGGGACTCACCCCTCCACTTT
CASRAGTRDSPLHF
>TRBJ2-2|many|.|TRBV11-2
TGTGCCAGCAGCTTAACTTGGCAAGCCACCGGGGAGCTGTTTTTT
CASSLTWQATGELFF
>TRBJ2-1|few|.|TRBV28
TGTGCCAGCAGTTTCGGGGGATTTAATTCCAATGAGCAGTTCTTC
CASSFGGFNSNEQFF
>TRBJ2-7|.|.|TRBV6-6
TGTGCCAGCACCGAAAGGCAGGCCTCCTACGAGCAGTACTTC
CASTERQASYEQYF
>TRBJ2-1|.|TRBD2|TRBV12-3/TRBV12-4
TGTGCCAGCAGTTTAACCCGGCGGGGGGATGAGCAGTTCTTC
CASSLTRRGDEQFF
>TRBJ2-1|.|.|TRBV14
TGTGCCAGCAGCCCGTTTACCGGACGCAGCCACAATGAGCAGTTCTTC
CASSPFTGRSHNEQFF
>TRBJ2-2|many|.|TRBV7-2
TGTGCCAGCAGCCCACAACGACCCAAGAACACCGGGGAGCTGTTTTTT
CASSPQRPKNTGELFF
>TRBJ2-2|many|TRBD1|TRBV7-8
TGTGCCAGCAGCACGACAGGGAACCCCGGGGAGCTGTTTTTT
CASSTTGNPGELFF
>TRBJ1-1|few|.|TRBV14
TGTGCCAGCAGCCAAGTGGGCGGATCCCAGGCTTTCTTT
CASSQVGGSQAFF
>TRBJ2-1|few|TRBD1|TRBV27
TGTGCCAGCAGTTCAAGACAGGGATCCCACAATGAGCAGTTCTTC
CASSSRQGSHNEQFF
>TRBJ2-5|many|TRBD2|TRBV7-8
TGTGCCAGCAGCTTAGAATTTACGCTAGCGGGGGCCGTAGAGACCCAGTACTTC
CASSLEFTLAGAVETQYF
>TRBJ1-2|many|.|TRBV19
TGTGCCAGTAGTCCGGCGGACATATCTAACTATGGCTACACCTTC
CASSPADISNYGYTF
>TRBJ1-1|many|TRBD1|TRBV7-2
TGTGCCAGCAGCTTAGGGTGGGCTACAGGGGGGGCCGTGGGGACCTTGTGGACTGAAGCTTTCTTT
CASSLGWATGGAVGTLWTEAFF
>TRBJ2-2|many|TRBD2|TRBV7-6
TGTGCCAGCAGCACCTCGACGGGGGGGACCGGGGAGCTGTTTTTT
CASSTSTGGTGELFF
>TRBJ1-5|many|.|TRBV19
TGTGCCAGTGGCTCGTTGCATTATAGCAATCAGCCCCAGCATTTT
CASGSLHYSNQPQHF
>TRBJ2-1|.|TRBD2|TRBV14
TGTGCCAGCAGCCCTCTGACTAGCGGGTCTTACAATGAGCAGTTCTTC
CASSPLTSGSYNEQFF
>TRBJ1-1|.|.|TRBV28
TGTGCCAGCAGTTTGGGGGGGGGTGGTGAAGCTTTCTTT
CASSLGGGGEAFF
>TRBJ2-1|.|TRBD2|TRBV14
TGTGCCAGCAGCCCTCGGACTAGCGGGGCACGGGGGGAGCAGTTCTTC
CASSPRTSGARGEQFF
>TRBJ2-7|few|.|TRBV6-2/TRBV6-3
TGTGCCACCACGGCACAGGGCCACGAGCAGTACTTC
CATTAQGHEQYF
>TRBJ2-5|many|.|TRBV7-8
TGTGCCAGCAGCCCCGGGACCCAGTACTTC
CASSPGTQYF
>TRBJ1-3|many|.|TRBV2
TGTGCCAGCAGTGTAAAAGGGGACACCATATATTTT
CASSVKGDTIYF
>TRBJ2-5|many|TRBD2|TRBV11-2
TGTGCCAGCAGCGAAGGGACCGGGACTAGCAATGTCAGGCGAGAGACCCAGTACTTC
CASSEGTGTSNVRRETQYF
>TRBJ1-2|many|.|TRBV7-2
TGTGCCAGCAGCTTCGGCAGCTATGGCTACACCTTC
CASSFGSYGYTF
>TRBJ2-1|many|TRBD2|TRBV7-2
TGTGCCAGCAGCCGTGGGACTAGCGGGAGGGGGAATGAGCAGTTCTTC
CASSRGTSGRGNEQFF
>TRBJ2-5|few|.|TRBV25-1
TGTGCCAGCAGTGATCTGGGACAAGAGACCCAGTACTTC
CASSDLGQETQYF
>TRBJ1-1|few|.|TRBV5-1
TGCGCCAGCAGCATCGGGGGCCAGAACACTGAAGCTTTCTTT
CASSIGGQNTEAFF
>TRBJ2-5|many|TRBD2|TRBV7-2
TGTGCCAGCAGCTTAATGACTAGCGGGAGAGGAGAGACCCAGTACTTC
CASSLMTSGRGETQYF
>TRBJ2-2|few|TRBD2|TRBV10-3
TGTGCCATCAGTGAGATGCTAGCGGGAGGGGGCACCGGGGAGCTGTTTTTT
CAISEMLAGGGTGELFF
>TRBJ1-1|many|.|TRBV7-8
TGTGCCAGCACCCAGGCTCAGGTGAACGCTGAAGCTTTCTTT
CASTQAQVNAEAFF
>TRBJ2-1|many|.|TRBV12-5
TGTGCTAGTGGTTACGGCGGTGGGGGGTACAATGAGCAGTTCTTC
CASGYGGGGYNEQFF
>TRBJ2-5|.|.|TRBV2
TGTGCCAGCAGTGAAGGCAGGGGGACTAAGTCCCAAGAGACCCAGTACTTC
CASSEGRGTKSQETQYF
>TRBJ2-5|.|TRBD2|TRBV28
TGTGCCAGCAGCCCGGGTAGCGCCGGGGGGGAGACCCAGTACTTC
CASSPGSAGGETQYF
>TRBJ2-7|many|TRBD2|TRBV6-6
TGTGCCAGCAGTTACGGGACTAGCGGGGGGCGTTCCTACGAGCAGTACTTC
CASSYGTSGGRSYEQYF
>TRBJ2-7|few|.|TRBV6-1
TGTGCCAGCAGTCGGACCGGTTTTTCCTACGAGCAGTACTTC
CASSRTGFSYEQYF
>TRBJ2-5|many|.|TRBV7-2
TGTGCCAGCAGCTTAGATAAGGGGTTCGGCCAAGAGACCCAGTACTTC
CASSLDKGFGQETQYF
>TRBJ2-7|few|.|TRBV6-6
TGTGCCAGCAGTTCGGGTATTCCCTACGAGCAGTACTTC
CASSSGIPYEQYF
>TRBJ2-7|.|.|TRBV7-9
TGTGCCACCAGCCCGGACAGTAACTACGAGCAGTACTTC
CATSPDSNYEQYF
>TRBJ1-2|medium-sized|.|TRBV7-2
TGTGCCAGCAGCTCGGCTTACGGGGGCAGTAATGGCTACACCTTC
CASSSAYGGSNGYTF
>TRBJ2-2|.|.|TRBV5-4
TGTGCCAGCAGCTTGGCCGCAGGAATAACCGGGGAGCTGTTTTTT
CASSLAAGITGELFF
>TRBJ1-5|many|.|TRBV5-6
TGTGCCAGCAGCTTGGGAAGTCAGCCCCAGCATTTT
CASSLGSQPQHF
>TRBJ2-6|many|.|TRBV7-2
TGTGCCAGCAGCCCGACAGCTGGGGCCAACGTCCTGACTTTC
CASSPTAGANVLTF
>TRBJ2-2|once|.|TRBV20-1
TGCAGTGCCCAAAGGCAGGGGCGTCTGAACACCGGGGAGCTGTTTTTT
CSAQRQGRLNTGELFF
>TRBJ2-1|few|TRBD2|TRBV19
TGTGCCAGTAGTCAGATCTGGACTAGCGGGAGAACGGGGAATGAGCAGTTCTTC
CASSQIWTSGRTGNEQFF
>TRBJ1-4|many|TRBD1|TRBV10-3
TGTGCCATCAGTGAGTTCGGGACAGGGGGCCTGGAACTGTTTTTT
CAISEFGTGGLELFF
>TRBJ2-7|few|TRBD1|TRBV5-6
TGTGCCAGCAGCCGGACAGGGAGAGGGGAGCAGTACTTC
CASSRTGRGEQYF
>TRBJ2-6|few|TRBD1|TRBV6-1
TGTGCCAGCAGTGAAAGGGGACAGGGGGCGCGGGGGGCCAACGTCCTGACTTTC
CASSERGQGARGANVLTF
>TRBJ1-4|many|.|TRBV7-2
TGTGCCAGCAGCTTCCGGGGGGGGATGTTGCTGTTTTTT
CASSFRGGMLLFF